The present T cell receptor beta chain was sequenced within a study of control samples from healthy donors and cancer patients. The data were produced by immunoSEQ multiplex PCR, yet TCRdb's version contains in-frame clones alone and is incomplete. There are tens of thousands of clones in the sample; around 94% occur only once, and 20% to 30% lies in the top ten. Germline V gene data show CDR1 as MDHEN and CDR2 as SYDVKM. This CDR3 is built from 14 residues. V dropped 6 bases and J dropped 4 bases, with 15 bases sitting between them. The chain couples TRBV28 to TRBJ1-2, with D maybe TRBD1 (6 bases). Source material: blood. The origin of this receptor is a man aged 55 to 70 in good health. CDR3 in amino acids: CASSPQTGTYGYTF. In DNA, the CDR3 is TGTGCCAGCAGCCCCCAGACAGGAACCTATGGCTACACCTTC.